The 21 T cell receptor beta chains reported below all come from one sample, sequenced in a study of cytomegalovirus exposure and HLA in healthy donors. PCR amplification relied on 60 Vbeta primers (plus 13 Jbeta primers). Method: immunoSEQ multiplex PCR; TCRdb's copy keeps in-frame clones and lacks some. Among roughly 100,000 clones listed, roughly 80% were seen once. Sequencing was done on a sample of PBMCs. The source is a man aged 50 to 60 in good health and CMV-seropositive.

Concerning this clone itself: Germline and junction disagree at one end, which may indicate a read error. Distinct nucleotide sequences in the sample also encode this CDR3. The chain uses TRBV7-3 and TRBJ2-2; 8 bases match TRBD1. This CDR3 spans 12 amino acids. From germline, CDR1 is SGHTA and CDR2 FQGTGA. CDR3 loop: CTSSDRGRELFF. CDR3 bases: TGTACCAGCAGTGACAGGGGCCGGGAGCTGTTTTTT.

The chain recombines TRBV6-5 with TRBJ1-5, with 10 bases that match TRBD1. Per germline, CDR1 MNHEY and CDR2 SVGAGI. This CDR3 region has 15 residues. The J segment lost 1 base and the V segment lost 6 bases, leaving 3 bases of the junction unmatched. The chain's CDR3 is CASRTGQGSNQPQHF. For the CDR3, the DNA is TGTGCCAGCAGAACGGGACAGGGGAGCAATCAGCCCCAGCATTTT.

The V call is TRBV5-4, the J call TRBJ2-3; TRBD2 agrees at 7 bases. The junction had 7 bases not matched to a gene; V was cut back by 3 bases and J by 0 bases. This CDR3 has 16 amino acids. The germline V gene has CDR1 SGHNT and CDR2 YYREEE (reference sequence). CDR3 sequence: CASSSTSLSSTDTQYF. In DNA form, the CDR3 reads TGTGCCAGCAGCTCGACTAGCCTCTCTAGCACAGATACGCAGTATTTT. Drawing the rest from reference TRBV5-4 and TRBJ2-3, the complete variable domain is ETGVTQSPTHLIKTRGQQVTLRCSSQSGHNTVSWYQQALGQGPQFIFQYYREEENGRGNFPPRFSGLQFPNYSSELNVNALELDDSALYLCASSSTSLSSTDTQYFGPGTRLTVL.

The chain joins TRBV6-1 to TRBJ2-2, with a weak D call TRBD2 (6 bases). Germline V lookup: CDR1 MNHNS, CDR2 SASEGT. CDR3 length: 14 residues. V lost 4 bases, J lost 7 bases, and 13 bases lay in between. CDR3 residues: CASSGSREGGELFF. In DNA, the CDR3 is TGTGCCAGCAGTGGCTCGCGGGAAGGCGGGGAGCTGTTTTTT.

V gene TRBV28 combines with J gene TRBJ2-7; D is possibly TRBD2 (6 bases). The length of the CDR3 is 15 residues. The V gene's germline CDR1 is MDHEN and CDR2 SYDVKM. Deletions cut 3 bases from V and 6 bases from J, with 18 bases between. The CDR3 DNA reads TGTGCCAGCAGTTTGACCCTGGGGGGAGTAGGCGAGCAGTACTTC. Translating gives CASSLTLGGVGEQYF.

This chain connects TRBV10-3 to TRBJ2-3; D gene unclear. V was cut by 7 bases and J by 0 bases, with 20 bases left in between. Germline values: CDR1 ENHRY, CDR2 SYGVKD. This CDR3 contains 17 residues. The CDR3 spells CAIMPSNGGPSTDTQYF. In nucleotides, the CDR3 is TGTGCCATCATGCCCTCAAATGGCGGTCCTAGCACAGATACGCAGTATTTT.

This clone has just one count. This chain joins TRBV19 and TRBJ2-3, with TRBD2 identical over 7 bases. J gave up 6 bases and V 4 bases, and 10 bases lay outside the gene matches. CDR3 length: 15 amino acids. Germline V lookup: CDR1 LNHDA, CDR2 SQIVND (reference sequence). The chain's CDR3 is CASSKGGREMDTQYF. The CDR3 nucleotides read TGTGCCAGTAGTAAAGGAGGGCGGGAGATGGATACGCAGTATTTT. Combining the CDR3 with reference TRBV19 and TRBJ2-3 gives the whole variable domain DGGITQSPKYLFRKEGQNVTLSCEQNLNHDAMYWYRQDPGQGLRLIYYSQIVNDFQKGDIAEGYSVSREKKESFPLTVTSAQKNPTAFYLCASSKGGREMDTQYFGPGTRLTVL.

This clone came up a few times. CDR3 bases: TGTGCCAGCAGTTTTTCTAGCGGGACTAATGAGCAGTTCTTC. It encodes CASSFSSGTNEQFF. V usage is TRBV28 and J usage is TRBJ2-1; 9 bases are a match to TRBD2. The CDR3 is 14 amino acids. Germline V gene sequence: CDR1 MDHEN, CDR2 SYDVKM. The V segment lost 3 bases and the J segment 7 bases; nucleotides outside the gene matches: 4. The entire variable domain, with the rest obtained from reference TRBV28 and TRBJ2-1, is as follows: DVKVTQSSRYLVKRTGEKVFLECVQDMDHENMFWYRQDPGLGLRLIYFSYDVKMKEKGDIPEGYSVSREKKERFSLILESASTNQTSMYLCASSFSSGTNEQFFGPGTRLTVL.

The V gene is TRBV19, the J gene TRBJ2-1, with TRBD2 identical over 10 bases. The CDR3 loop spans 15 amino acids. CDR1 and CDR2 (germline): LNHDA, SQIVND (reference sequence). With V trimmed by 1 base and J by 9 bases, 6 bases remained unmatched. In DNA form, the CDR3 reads TGTGCCAGTAGTATAGGGTCTAGCGGGAGTGGTGAGCAGTTCTTC. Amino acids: CASSIGSSGSGEQFF.

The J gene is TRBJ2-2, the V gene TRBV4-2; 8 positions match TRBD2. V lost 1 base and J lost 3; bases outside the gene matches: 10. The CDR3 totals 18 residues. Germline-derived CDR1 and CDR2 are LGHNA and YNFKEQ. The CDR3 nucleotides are TGTGCCAGCAGCCAAGGGGAAGGGCGGGAGGCCCACACCGGGGAGCTGTTTTTT. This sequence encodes CASSQGEGREAHTGELFF.

CDR3: CASSSYRRGEQYF. DNA of the CDR3: TGTGCCAGCAGCTCATATAGACGGGGGGAGCAGTACTTC. The V and J genes are TRBV7-8 and TRBJ2-7; TRBD2 might be the D (6 bases). Per the germline V gene, CDR1 is SGHVS and CDR2 is FQNEAQ. Trimming took off 4 bases at V and 7 bases at J, with 14 bases between the two ends. The CDR3 is 13 residues long.

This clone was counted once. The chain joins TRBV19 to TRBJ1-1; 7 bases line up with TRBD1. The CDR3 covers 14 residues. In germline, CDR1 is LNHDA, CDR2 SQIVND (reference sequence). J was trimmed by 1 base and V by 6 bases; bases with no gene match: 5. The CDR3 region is CASRPGQKNTEAFF. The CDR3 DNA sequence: TGTGCCAGTAGGCCGGGACAGAAGAACACTGAAGCTTTCTTT.

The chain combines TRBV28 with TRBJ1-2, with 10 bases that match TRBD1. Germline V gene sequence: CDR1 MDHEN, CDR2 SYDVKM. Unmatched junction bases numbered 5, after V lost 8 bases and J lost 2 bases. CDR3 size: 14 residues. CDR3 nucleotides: TGTGCCAGCGGTTGGGGACAGGGGAACTATGGCTACACCTTC. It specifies CASGWGQGNYGYTF.

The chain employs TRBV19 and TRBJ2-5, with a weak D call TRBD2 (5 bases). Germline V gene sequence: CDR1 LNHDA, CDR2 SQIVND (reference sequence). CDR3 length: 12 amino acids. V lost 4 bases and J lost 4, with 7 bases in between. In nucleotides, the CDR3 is TGTGCCAGTAGTACTGCGGGAGAGACCCAGTACTTC. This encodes CASSTAGETQYF.

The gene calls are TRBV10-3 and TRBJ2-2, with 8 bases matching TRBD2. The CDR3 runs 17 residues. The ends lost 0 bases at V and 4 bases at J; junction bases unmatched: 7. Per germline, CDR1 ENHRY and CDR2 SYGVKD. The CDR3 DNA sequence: TGTGCCATCAGTGAGTCGGGAGCGGGAGCGGGCACCGGGGAGCTGTTTTTT. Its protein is CAISESGAGAGTGELFF.

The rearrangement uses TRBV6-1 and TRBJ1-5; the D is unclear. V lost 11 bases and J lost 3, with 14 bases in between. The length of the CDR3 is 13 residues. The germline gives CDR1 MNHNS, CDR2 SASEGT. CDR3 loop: CAGSEEPNQPQHF. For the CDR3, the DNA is TGTGCCGGTTCGGAGGAACCCAATCAGCCCCAGCATTTT.

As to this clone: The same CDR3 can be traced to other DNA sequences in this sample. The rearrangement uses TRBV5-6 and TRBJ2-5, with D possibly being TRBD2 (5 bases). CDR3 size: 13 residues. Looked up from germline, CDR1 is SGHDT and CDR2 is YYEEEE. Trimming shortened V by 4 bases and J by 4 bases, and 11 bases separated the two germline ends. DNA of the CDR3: TGTGCCAGCAGCCTTATCCGGGGAGAGACCCAGTACTTC. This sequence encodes CASSLIRGETQYF.

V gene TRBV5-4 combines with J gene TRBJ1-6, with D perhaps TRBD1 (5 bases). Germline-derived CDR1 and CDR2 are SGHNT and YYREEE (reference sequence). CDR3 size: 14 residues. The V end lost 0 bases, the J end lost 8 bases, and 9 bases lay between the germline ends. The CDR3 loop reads CASSLARDDSPLHF. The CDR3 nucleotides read TGTGCCAGCAGCTTGGCCAGGGATGATTCACCCCTCCACTTT.

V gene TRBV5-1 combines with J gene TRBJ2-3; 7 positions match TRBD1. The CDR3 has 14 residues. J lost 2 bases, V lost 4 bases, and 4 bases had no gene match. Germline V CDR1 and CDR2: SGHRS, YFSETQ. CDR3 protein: CASSPGQTTDTQYF. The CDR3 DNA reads TGCGCCAGCAGCCCGGGACAGACCACAGATACGCAGTATTTT.

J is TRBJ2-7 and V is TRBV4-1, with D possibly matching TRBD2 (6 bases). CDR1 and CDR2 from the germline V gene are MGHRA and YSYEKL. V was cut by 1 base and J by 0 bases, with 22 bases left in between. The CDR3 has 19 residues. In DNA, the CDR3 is TGCGCCAGCAGCCAAGCCCACGCCGAGGGAGCGGGCCGCTCCTACGAGCAGTACTTC. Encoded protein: CASSQAHAEGAGRSYEQYF.

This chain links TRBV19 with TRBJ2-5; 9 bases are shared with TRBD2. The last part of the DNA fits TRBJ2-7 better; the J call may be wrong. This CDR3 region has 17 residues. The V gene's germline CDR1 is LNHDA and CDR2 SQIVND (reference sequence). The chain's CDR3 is CASSHLGLAEVSYEQYF. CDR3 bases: TGTGCCAGTAGTCACTTGGGACTAGCTGAAGTCTCCTACGAGCAGTACTTC.